These 13 T cell receptor beta chains share one sample of origin, sequenced in a study of beta chain features in type 1 diabetes. The entirety of the isolated RNA underwent reverse transcription, so expressed TCRB transcripts were sequenced. TCRdb's table, derived via immunoSEQ multiplex PCR, lists solely in-frame clones and lacks some. The top ten clones hold 3% to 4% of a sample with about 240,000 clones, 27% of them seen once. The specimen was central memory CD4+ T cells from blood. The receptors were gathered from a man aged 25 to 40 in good health.

V is TRBV10-3 and J is TRBJ1-1; D is undetermined. CDR1 is ENHRY and CDR2 is SYGVKD in the germline V gene. This CDR3 is 11 amino acids long. V lost 10 bases and J lost 4, with 10 bases in between. CDR3 in DNA: TGTGCCACCCTTGGCGGCACTGAAGCTTTCTTT. Encoded protein: CATLGGTEAFF.

This clone appeared a few times. The gene calls are TRBV30 and TRBJ1-1, with D possibly matching TRBD1 (6 bases). Germline V gives CDR1 GTSNPN, CDR2 SVGIG (reference sequence). Trimming took 1 base from V and 4 from J, leaving 13 bases between them. The CDR3 has 14 residues. The CDR3, as DNA: TGTGCCTGGAGTGAGGACAGCCGTTCCACTGAAGCTTTCTTT. Encoded protein: CAWSEDSRSTEAFF.

This clone occurred a few times. V and J are TRBV7-6 and TRBJ2-3, with D possibly called TRBD1 or TRBD2 (6 bases each). Germline V gene lookup returns CDR1 SGHVS and CDR2 FNYEAQ. The length of the CDR3 is 18 residues. Deletions cut 5 bases from V and 7 bases from J, with 28 bases between. CDR3 bases: TGTGCCAGCAGCACCCTTTCGGGCGGGACATCCTCCTATCATACGCAGTATTTT. As protein: CASSTLSGGTSSYHTQYF.

This clone has only a few counts. The rearrangement uses TRBV4-1 and TRBJ1-2, with a possible D match to TRBD1 (5 bases). Per germline, CDR1 MGHRA and CDR2 YSYEKL. Trimming pared 0 bases from V and 4 bases from J, leaving 12 bases between. The CDR3 is made up of 15 amino acids. As DNA, the CDR3 is TGCGCCAGCAGCCAAGATAGGAGGGGACGCTATGGCTACACCTTC. Its translation is CASSQDRRGRYGYTF.

This clone was detected only a few times. V usage is TRBV4-3 and J usage is TRBJ2-5; 7 bases agree with TRBD2. Germline V gives CDR1 LGHNA, CDR2 YSLEER. The CDR3 sequence is 16 residues long. The V and J ends lost 0 bases and 1 base, in that order; junction bases with no gene match: 5. The CDR3 DNA follows: TGCGCCAGCAGCCAAGAGGGAGGCGGGAGCCAAGAGACCCAGTACTTC. Its translation: CASSQEGGGSQETQYF.

This clone turned up a few times. This chain connects TRBV6-5 to TRBJ2-1; TRBD2 matches 8 bases. With 8 bases clipped from V and 10 bases from J, the junction kept 13 bases outside the gene matches. This CDR3 has 14 residues. The germline CDR1 and CDR2 sequences are MNHEY and SVGAGI. The CDR3 sequence is CASRSGIAGPEQFF. The CDR3 nucleotides read TGTGCCAGCCGCTCGGGGATAGCGGGACCCGAGCAGTTCTTC.

This clone has only a few counts. The rearrangement uses TRBV25-1 and TRBJ2-1, with D tentatively TRBD2 (6 bases). The length of the CDR3 is 16 residues. Germline loops: CDR1 MGHDK, CDR2 SYGVNS. The V and J ends lost 1 base and 3 bases respectively, with 13 bases between them. CDR3 coding DNA: TGTGCCAGCAGTGAATTGACGAGCGGGTTCTACAATGAGCAGTTCTTC. Translating it yields CASSELTSGFYNEQFF.

This clone was observed a few times. One end of the junction does not line up with germline, which may come from a read error. The rearrangement uses TRBV5-1 and TRBJ2-7; TRBD1 agrees at 9 bases. The CDR3 is made up of 12 amino acids. Germline CDR1 reads SGHRS; CDR2 reads YFSETQ. CDR3 bases: TGCGCCAGCAGCTTGGAGGCCGGGACAGGGCAATTC. This translates into CASSLEAGTGQF.

The rearrangement joins TRBV5-6 to TRBJ2-7; 8 nucleotides align to TRBD1. CDR1 and CDR2 from the germline V gene are SGHDT and YYEEEE. The CDR3 contains 17 residues. The V gene end was trimmed by 4 bases and the J gene end by 5 bases; junction bases not matched to a gene: 17. CDR3 amino acids: CASSGKLLTGERNEQYF. CDR3 sequence (DNA): TGTGCCAGCAGCGGGAAATTACTGACAGGGGAGAGGAACGAGCAGTACTTC. Drawing the rest from reference TRBV5-6 and TRBJ2-7, the complete variable domain is DAGVTQSPTHLIKTRGQQVTLRCSPKSGHDTVSWYQQALGQGPQFIFQYYEEEERQRGNFPDRFSGHQFPNYSSELNVNALLLGDSALYLCASSGKLLTGERNEQYFGPGTRLTVT.

This clone was counted a few times. The chain joins TRBV10-3 to TRBJ1-2; 8 bases are a match to TRBD1. Germline CDR1 is ENHRY and CDR2 is SYGVKD. The trim removed 4 bases at V and 4 bases at J, leaving 5 bases unmatched. The CDR3 runs 14 residues. CDR3 in DNA: TGTGCCATCAGTGCCCGACAGGGGAGCTATGGCTACACCTTC. Its protein product is CAISARQGSYGYTF.

This clone appeared a few times. J is TRBJ2-7 and V is TRBV11-2; tentatively, D is TRBD1 (5 bases). Germline CDR1 is SGHAT and CDR2 is FQNNGV. The ends were cut back, 1 base at V and 0 bases at J, with 13 bases in the middle. The CDR3 runs 16 residues. The CDR3 sequence is CASSLGRGPTSYEQYF. The CDR3, as DNA: TGTGCCAGCAGCTTAGGAAGGGGTCCTACCTCCTACGAGCAGTACTTC.

Ten or more counts support this clone. The chain uses TRBV2 and TRBJ2-3, with 7 bases fitting TRBD2. CDR1 and CDR2 (germline): SNHLY, FYNNEI. The V gene end was trimmed by 11 bases and the J gene end by 0 bases; junction bases not matched to a gene: 5. The CDR3 has 13 amino acids. CDR3 sequence: CASAGESTDTQYF. The CDR3 coding sequence is TGTGCCTCCGCGGGGGAGAGCACAGATACGCAGTATTTT. Complete variable domain (other parts from reference TRBV2 and TRBJ2-3): EPEVTQTPSHQVTQMGQEVILRCVPISNHLYFYWYRQILGQKVEFLVSFYNNEISEKSEIFDDQFSVERPDGSNFTLKIRSTKLEDSAMYFCASAGESTDTQYFGPGTRLTVL.

Ten or more counts support this clone. The genes are TRBV7-2 and TRBJ1-1, with D possibly matching TRBD1 (6 bases). The germline V gene has CDR1 SGHTA and CDR2 FQGNSA. This CDR3 spans 13 amino acids. The V end lost 8 bases, the J end lost 1 base, and 11 bases lay between the germline ends. CDR3 residues: CASGDRTNTEAFF. As DNA, the CDR3 is TGTGCCAGCGGCGACAGGACGAACACTGAAGCTTTCTTT.